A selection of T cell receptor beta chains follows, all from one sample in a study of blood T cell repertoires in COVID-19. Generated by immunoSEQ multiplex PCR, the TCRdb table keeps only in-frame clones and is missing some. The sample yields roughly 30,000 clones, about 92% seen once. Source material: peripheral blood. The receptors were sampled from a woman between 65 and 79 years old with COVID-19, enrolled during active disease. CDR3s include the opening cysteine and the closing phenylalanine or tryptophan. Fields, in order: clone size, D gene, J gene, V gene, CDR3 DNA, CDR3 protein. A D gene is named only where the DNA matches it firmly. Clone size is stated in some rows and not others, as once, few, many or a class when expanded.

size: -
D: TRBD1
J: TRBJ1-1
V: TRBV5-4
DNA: TGTGCCAGCAGGGAGGACAGGGCGAACACTGAAGCTTTCTTT
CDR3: CASREDRANTEAFF

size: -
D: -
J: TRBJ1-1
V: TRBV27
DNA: TGTGCCAGCAGTTCCCTACAGGGCATTTACACTGAAGCTTTCTTT
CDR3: CASSSLQGIYTEAFF

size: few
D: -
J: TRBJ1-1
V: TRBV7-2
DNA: TGTGCCAGCAGCCCCCCGGGGGGCGACACTGAAGCTTTCTTT
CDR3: CASSPPGGDTEAFF

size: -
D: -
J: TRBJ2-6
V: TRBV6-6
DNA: TGTGCCAGCAGTCCCCGGGGGGCGGGAGTGCTCGGGGCCAACGTCCTGACTTTC
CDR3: CASSPRGAGVLGANVLTF

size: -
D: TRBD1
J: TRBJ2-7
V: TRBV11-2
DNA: TGTGCCAGCAGCTCCCACAGGGGGCCGGTCCACGAGCAGTACTTC
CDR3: CASSSHRGPVHEQYF

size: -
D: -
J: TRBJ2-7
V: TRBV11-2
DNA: TGTGCCAGCAGCTTAGAGTGGAGGTCCTACGAGCAGTACTTC
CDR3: CASSLEWRSYEQYF

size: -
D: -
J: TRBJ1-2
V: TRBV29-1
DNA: TGCAGCGTTGAGACAGCGTATGGCTACACCTTC
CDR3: CSVETAYGYTF

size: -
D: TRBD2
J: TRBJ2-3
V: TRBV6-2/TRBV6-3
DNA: TGTGCCAGCAGCCGAAACCGGGGGGCAGATACGCAGTATTTT
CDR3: CASSRNRGADTQYF

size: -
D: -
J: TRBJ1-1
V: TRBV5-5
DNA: TGTGCCAGCAGCCTCTCTTCTGAAGCTTTCTTT
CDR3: CASSLSSEAFF

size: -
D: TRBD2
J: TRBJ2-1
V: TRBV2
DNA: TGTGCCAGCAGTAGACTAGCGGGAGGGCCCGGGAATGAGCAGTTCTTC
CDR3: CASSRLAGGPGNEQFF

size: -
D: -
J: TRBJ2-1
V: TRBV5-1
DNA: TGCGCCAGCAGCGCCCGAGGGGGAACAAACTCCAATGAGCAGTTCTTC
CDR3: CASSARGGTNSNEQFF

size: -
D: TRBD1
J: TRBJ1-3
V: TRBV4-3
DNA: TGCGCCAGCAGCCCACAGGGGGCAGTGGGTGGAAACACCATATATTTT
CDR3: CASSPQGAVGGNTIYF

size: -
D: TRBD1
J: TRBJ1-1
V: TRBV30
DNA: TGTGCCCAACAGGGGGACACTGAAGCTTTCTTT
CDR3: CAQQGDTEAFF

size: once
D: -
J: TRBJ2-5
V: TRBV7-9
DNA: TGTGCCAGCAGCTTAGACGTCAGGGAGACCCAGTACTTC
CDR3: CASSLDVRETQYF

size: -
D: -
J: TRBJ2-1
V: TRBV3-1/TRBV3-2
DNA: TGTGCCAGCAGCCAAGATGAGTACAATGAGCAGTTCTTC
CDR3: CASSQDEYNEQFF

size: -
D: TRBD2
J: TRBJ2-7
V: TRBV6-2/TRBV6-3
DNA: TGTGCCAGCAGTGGACTAGCGGCAAACTACGAGCAGTACTTC
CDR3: CASSGLAANYEQYF

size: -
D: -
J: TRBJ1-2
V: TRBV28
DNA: TGTGCCAGCACCACCGACATCCCCTATGGCTACACCTTC
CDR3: CASTTDIPYGYTF

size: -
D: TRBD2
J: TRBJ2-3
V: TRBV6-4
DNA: TGTGCCAGCAGCAAGGGACTAGGAGGAGATACGCAGTATTTT
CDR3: CASSKGLGGDTQYF

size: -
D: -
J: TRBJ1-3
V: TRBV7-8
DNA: TGTGCCAGCAGCTTCAGGGGAGCTGGAAACACCATATATTTT
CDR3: CASSFRGAGNTIYF

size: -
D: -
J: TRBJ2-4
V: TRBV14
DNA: TGTGCCAGCAGCCCTACCGATGGCAGGGTATCCAAAAACATTCAGTACTTC
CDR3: CASSPTDGRVSKNIQYF

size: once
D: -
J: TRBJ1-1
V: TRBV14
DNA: TGTGCCAGCAGCACGACCGGCGGGGACACTGAAGCTTTCTTT
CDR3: CASSTTGGDTEAFF

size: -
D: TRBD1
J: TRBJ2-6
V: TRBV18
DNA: TGTGCCAGCTCACCACCAGGGACAGGGGGCCCCGGGGCCAACGTCCTGACTTTC
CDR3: CASSPPGTGGPGANVLTF

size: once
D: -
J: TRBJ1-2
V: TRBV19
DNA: TGTGCCAGTAGTATAGACAGGGAGGACTATGGCTACACCTTC
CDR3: CASSIDREDYGYTF

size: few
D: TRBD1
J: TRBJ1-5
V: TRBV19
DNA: TGTGCCAGTAGGAGATCCGGGACAGGGGATCAGCCCCAGCATTTT
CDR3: CASRRSGTGDQPQHF

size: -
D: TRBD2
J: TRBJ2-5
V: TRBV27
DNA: TGTGCCAGCAGTTTTGAGGTGAAACTAGCGGGGTGCCAAGAGACCCAGTACTTC
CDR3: CASSFEVKLAGCQETQYF

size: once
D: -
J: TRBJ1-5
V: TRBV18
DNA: TGTGCCAGCTCACCCTCAGGGTCGGATCAGCCCCAGCATTTT
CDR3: CASSPSGSDQPQHF

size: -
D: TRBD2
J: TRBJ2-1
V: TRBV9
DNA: TGTGCCAGCAGCTACCGGGACTATGACAATGAGCAGTTCTTC
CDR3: CASSYRDYDNEQFF